This record covers a single T cell receptor beta chain. Germline CDR1 and CDR2: KGHSH and LQKENI. The CDR3 runs to 15 residues. Trimming removed 1 base from V and 3 bases from J, with 11 bases in between. This sample is part of a study of blood T cell repertoires in COVID-19. Across the study: Sites in the United States, Italy and Spain provided acute and convalescent COVID-19 samples.

In the study's own analysis: Reference gene primers were amplified, and this amplification served to estimate nucleated cell counts. The assay was immunoSEQ multiplex PCR, and TCRdb's table has in-frame clones only and misses some. V and J calls and clone size are given by that table; D and trimming were obtained from the DNA. This table holds roughly 260,000 clones, about 87% found once. The sample consisted of peripheral blood. The TCR sequence derives from a man in his 60s who had recovered from COVID-19. This chain links TRBV18 with TRBJ2-3; D possibly corresponds to TRBD1 (6 bases). CDR3 residues: CASSPLGQATDTQYF. The CDR3, as DNA: TGTGCCAGCTCACCACTGGGACAAGCAACAGATACGCAGTATTTT.